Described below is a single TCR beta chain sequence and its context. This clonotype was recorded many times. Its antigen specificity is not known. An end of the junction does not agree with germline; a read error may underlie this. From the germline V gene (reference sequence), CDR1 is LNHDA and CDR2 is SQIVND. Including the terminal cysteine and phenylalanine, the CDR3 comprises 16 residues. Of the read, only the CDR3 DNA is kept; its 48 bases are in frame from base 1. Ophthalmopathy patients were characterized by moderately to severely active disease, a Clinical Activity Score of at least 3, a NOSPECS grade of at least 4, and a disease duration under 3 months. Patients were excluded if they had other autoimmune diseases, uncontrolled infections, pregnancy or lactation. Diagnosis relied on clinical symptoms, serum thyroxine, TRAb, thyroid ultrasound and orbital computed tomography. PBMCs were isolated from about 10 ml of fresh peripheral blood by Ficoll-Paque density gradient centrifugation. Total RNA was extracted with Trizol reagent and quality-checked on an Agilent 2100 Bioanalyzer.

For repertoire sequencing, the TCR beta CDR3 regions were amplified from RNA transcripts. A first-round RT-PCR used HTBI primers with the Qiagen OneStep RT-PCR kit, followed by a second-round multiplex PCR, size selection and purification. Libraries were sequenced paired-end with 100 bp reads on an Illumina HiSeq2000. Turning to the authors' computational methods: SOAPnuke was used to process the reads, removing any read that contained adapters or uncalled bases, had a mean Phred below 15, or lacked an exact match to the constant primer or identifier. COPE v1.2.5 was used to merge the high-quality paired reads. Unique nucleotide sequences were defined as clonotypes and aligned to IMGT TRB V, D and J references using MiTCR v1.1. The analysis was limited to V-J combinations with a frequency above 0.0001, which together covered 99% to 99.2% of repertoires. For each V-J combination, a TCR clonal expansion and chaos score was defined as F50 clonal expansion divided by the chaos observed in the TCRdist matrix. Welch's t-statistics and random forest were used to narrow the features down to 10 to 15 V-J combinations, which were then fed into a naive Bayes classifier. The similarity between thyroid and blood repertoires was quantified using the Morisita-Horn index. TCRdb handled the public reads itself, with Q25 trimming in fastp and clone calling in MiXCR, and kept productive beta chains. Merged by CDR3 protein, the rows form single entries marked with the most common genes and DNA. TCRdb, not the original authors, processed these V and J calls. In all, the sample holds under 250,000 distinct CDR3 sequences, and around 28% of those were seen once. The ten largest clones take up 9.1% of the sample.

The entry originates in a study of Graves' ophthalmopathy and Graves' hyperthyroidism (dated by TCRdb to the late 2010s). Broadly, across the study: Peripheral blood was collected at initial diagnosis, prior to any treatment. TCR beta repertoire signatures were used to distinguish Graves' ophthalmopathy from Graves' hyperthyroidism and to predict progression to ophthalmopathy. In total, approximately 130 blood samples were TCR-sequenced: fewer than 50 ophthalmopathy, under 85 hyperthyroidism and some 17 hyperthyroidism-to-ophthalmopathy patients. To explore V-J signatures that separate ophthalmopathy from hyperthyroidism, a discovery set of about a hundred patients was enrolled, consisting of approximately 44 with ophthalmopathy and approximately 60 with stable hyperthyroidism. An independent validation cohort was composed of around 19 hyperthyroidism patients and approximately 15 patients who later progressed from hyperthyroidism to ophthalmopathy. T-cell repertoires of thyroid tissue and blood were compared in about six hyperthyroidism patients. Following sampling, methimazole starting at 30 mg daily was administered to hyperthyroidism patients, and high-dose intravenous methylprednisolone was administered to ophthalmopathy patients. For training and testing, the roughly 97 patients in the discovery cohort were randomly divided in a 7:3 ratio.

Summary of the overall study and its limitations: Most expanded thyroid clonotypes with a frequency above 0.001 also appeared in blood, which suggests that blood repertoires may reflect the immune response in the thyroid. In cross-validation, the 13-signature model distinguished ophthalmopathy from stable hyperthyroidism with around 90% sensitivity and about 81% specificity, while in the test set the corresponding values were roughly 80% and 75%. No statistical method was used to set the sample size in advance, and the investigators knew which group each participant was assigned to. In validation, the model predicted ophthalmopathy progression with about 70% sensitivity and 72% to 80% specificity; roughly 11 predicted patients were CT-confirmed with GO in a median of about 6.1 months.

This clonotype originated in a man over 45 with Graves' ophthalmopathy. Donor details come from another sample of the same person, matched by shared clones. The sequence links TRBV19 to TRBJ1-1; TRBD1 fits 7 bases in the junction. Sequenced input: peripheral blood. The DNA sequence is TGTGCCAGTAGAATAGGGGGCTGGGGGTCGAACACTGAAGCTTTCTTT. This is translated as CASRIGGWGSNTEAFF.